A selection of T cell receptor beta chains follows, all from one sample in a study of blood T cell repertoires in COVID-19. Profiled with immunoSEQ multiplex PCR; TCRdb holds only in-frame clones, not every one. Altogether around 170,000 clones are present, roughly nine tenths being singletons, with the ten largest covering approximately 4%. The sample comprised peripheral blood. These receptors originate from a woman in her 70s with acute or convalescent COVID-19. The conserved cysteine and the conserved F or W are not part of the CDR3 here. Fields, in order: J gene, V gene, clone size, CDR3 protein. Not all rows give a size; the values are once, few, many and, for expanded clones, a class.

J: TRBJ1-5
V: TRBV10-2
size: .
CDR3: ASRDSNQPQH

J: TRBJ1-1
V: TRBV7-8
size: .
CDR3: ASSPTLNTEAF

J: TRBJ2-5
V: TRBV7-9
size: .
CDR3: ASSLFSGDQETQY

J: TRBJ1-2
V: TRBV7-2
size: .
CDR3: ASTPGGMESYT

J: TRBJ2-7
V: TRBV9
size: .
CDR3: ASSVASGSGYEQY

J: TRBJ2-5
V: TRBV6-5
size: .
CDR3: ASQEGGAETQY

J: TRBJ1-2
V: TRBV6-2/TRBV6-3
size: .
CDR3: ASSSPQGDGYGYT

J: TRBJ1-5
V: TRBV12-5
size: .
CDR3: ASGLTGTEYSNQPQH

J: TRBJ1-5
V: TRBV7-9
size: few
CDR3: ASSRGDSNQPQH

J: TRBJ1-1
V: TRBV19
size: .
CDR3: ASSPGTVNTEAF

J: TRBJ2-2
V: TRBV4-1
size: .
CDR3: ASSQGFRGGELF

J: TRBJ2-5
V: TRBV19
size: .
CDR3: ASSIRGTGAETQY

J: TRBJ1-6
V: TRBV12-3/TRBV12-4
size: .
CDR3: ASSFGGTLH

J: TRBJ1-5
V: TRBV6-6
size: .
CDR3: ASSPQHLDTLSNQPQH

J: TRBJ2-2
V: TRBV28
size: .
CDR3: ASSPGRWGPDTGELF

J: TRBJ2-5
V: TRBV5-4
size: .
CDR3: ASSRAGGMQETQY

J: TRBJ2-1
V: TRBV11-1
size: few
CDR3: ASTFSGRDNNEQF

J: TRBJ1-3
V: TRBV7-9
size: .
CDR3: ASSYGDGSGNTIY

J: TRBJ2-1
V: TRBV6-2/TRBV6-3
size: few
CDR3: ASSYSGGSYNEQF

J: TRBJ2-1
V: TRBV11-3
size: .
CDR3: ASSPTPSSYNEQF

J: TRBJ1-1
V: TRBV19
size: .
CDR3: ASSIRQEAF

J: TRBJ2-1
V: TRBV15
size: .
CDR3: ATSRDSPRGEQF

J: TRBJ2-1
V: TRBV20-1
size: .
CDR3: SPASFEQF

J: TRBJ2-1
V: TRBV15
size: .
CDR3: ATSRTLAGVHNEQF

J: TRBJ1-2
V: TRBV5-5
size: few
CDR3: ASSPQGGESYGYT

J: TRBJ2-4
V: TRBV28
size: .
CDR3: ASSFPLGDTGTKNIQY

J: TRBJ2-2
V: TRBV10-3
size: .
CDR3: AISEGQGVGELF

J: TRBJ1-1
V: TRBV6-2/TRBV6-3
size: .
CDR3: ASSYSEGLNTEAF

J: TRBJ1-5
V: TRBV18
size: .
CDR3: ASSPGQSQNQPQH

J: TRBJ1-2
V: TRBV3-1/TRBV3-2
size: .
CDR3: ASSHLRDGHYGYT

J: TRBJ2-7
V: TRBV7-8
size: .
CDR3: ASSLSLVHGTRVYEQY

J: TRBJ1-5
V: TRBV30
size: .
CDR3: AWSTTGGQPQH

J: TRBJ1-5
V: TRBV4-1
size: once
CDR3: ASSQVPGSNQPQH

J: TRBJ1-1
V: TRBV28
size: .
CDR3: ASSSSPGTVNTEAF

J: TRBJ2-1
V: TRBV7-9
size: .
CDR3: ATLRGSGDYNEQF

J: TRBJ1-5
V: TRBV6-6
size: .
CDR3: ASSYSRQGSNQPQH

J: TRBJ1-2
V: TRBV5-7
size: .
CDR3: ASSSSQGNYGYT

J: TRBJ2-7
V: TRBV9
size: .
CDR3: ASSPRDSILEQY

J: TRBJ2-7
V: TRBV6-2/TRBV6-3
size: .
CDR3: ASSPGTSGATGSKGPYEQY

J: TRBJ1-6
V: TRBV7-2
size: .
CDR3: ASSLEWAMSSYNSPLH

J: TRBJ1-2
V: TRBV7-9
size: .
CDR3: ASSTGTDHNYGYT

J: TRBJ1-1
V: TRBV2
size: .
CDR3: ASSETWDGQRRVNTEAF

J: TRBJ1-2
V: TRBV12-3/TRBV12-4
size: .
CDR3: ASSLGSNYGYT

J: TRBJ2-5
V: TRBV4-2
size: .
CDR3: ASSPSGSGATQY

J: TRBJ1-2
V: TRBV6-5
size: .
CDR3: ASRLGPRSNYGYT

J: TRBJ2-5
V: TRBV9
size: .
CDR3: ASSERDSPKAQY